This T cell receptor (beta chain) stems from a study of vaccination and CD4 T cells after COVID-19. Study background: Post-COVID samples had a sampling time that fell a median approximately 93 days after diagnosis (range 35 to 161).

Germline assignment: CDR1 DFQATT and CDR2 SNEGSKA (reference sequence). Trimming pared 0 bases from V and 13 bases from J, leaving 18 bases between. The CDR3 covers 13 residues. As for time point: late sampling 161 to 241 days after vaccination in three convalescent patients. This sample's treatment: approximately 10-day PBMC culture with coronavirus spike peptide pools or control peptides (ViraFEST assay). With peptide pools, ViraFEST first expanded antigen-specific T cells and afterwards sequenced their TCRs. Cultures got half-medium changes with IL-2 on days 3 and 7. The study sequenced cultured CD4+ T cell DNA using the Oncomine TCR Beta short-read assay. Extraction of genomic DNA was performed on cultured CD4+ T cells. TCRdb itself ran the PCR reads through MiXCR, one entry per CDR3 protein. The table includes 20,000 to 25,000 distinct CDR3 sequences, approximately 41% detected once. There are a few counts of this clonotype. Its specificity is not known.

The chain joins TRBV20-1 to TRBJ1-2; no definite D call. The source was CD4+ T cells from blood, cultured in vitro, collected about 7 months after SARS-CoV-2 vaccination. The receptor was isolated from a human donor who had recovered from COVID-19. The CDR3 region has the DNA TGCAGTGCTAGAGATCCTGAGCCAGGTCTCTTCACCTTC. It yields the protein CSARDPEPGLFTF.